Following are 21 T cell receptor beta chains from one sample sequenced in a study of blood T cell repertoires in COVID-19. The method was immunoSEQ multiplex PCR; TCRdb's version includes in-frame clones alone and lacks a portion of them. The data show 130,000 or so clones, approximately 70% seen once. Specimen: peripheral blood. The receptors were sampled from a woman in her 70s with acute or convalescent COVID-19.

The CDR3 loop is CASKNDPTGHGYTF. CDR3 sequence (DNA): TGTGCCAGTAAGAACGACCCGACAGGGCACGGCTACACCTTC. The J gene is TRBJ1-2, the V gene TRBV19; 7 positions agree with TRBD1. The germline V gene has CDR1 LNHDA and CDR2 SQIVND (reference sequence). V dropped 7 bases and J dropped 8; count of bases not matched to a gene: 13. The CDR3 consists of 14 residues.

This clone was counted ten times or more. The chain links TRBV12-5 to TRBJ2-1, with 9 bases identical to TRBD2. Germline CDR1 is LGHNT and CDR2 is FRNRAP. The ends lost 6 bases at V and 6 bases at J; junction bases unmatched: 6. The CDR3 runs to 14 residues. DNA for the CDR3: TGTGCTAGTGGAGGCGGGGGGGCCCTCAATGAGCAGTTCTTC. It is translated as CASGGGGALNEQFF.

CDR3 protein: CASSSNRAWGQYF. In DNA, the CDR3 is TGTGCCAGCTCATCTAACAGGGCCTGGGGGCAGTATTTT. This chain links TRBV18 with TRBJ2-3; D is possibly TRBD1 (6 bases). The CDR3 loop spans 13 amino acids. The V end lost 5 bases, the J end lost 11 bases, and 17 bases lay between the germline ends. Germline values: CDR1 KGHSH, CDR2 LQKENI.

The chain is built from TRBV3-1 (or the pseudogene TRBV3-2) and TRBJ2-7, with a tentative D call TRBD2 (5 bases). V gave up 2 bases and J gave up 3 bases, with 5 bases separating them. CDR3 length: 12 residues. CDR1 LGHDT and CDR2 YNNKEL come from the germline V gene (reference sequence). The CDR3 DNA is TGTGCCAGCAGCCAACGGGACTACGAGCAGTACTTC. The encoded protein is CASSQRDYEQYF.

Worth noting for this clone: This sample includes further DNA sequences coding for the same CDR3. The V gene is TRBV5-1, the J gene TRBJ1-2; TRBD1 might be the D (6 bases). The germline V gene encodes CDR1 SGHRS and CDR2 YFSETQ. Trimming cost V 0 bases and J 4 bases, with 10 bases left between them. The CDR3 is 14 residues long. DNA of the CDR3: TGCGCCAGCAGCTTGGGTCAGGGGTCCTATGGCTACACCTTC. Translation gives CASSLGQGSYGYTF.

This clone appeared a few times. V is TRBV11-2 and J is TRBJ2-4, with D possibly being TRBD2 (6 bases). Trimming removed 6 bases from V and 1 base from J, with 13 bases in between. This CDR3 has 15 amino acids. Germline V gene lookup returns CDR1 SGHAT and CDR2 FQNNGV. The CDR3 bases are TGTGCCAGCAGTCCGGGACTTCGGGCCAAAAACATTCAGTACTTC. Translation: CASSPGLRAKNIQYF.

This chain connects TRBV18 to TRBJ2-7, with TRBD2 as a possible D gene (6 bases). This CDR3 has 12 amino acids. V shed 6 bases and J shed 7 bases, with 13 bases lying between them. Germline lookup yields CDR1 KGHSH and CDR2 LQKENI. The CDR3 protein is CASSPNRGEQYF. CDR3 sequence (DNA): TGTGCCAGCTCCCCTAATCGGGGGGAGCAGTACTTC.

The CDR3 sequence: CASSLGGGYTDTQYF. The DNA for the CDR3 is TGTGCCAGCAGCTTAGGTGGAGGCTACACAGATACGCAGTATTTT. The chain carries TRBV7-9 and TRBJ2-3, with D possibly TRBD2 on 5 matching bases. V was clipped by 1 base and J by 2 bases, with 10 bases between them. Germline values: CDR1 SEHNR, CDR2 FQNEAQ (reference sequence). CDR3 length equals 15 residues.

This clone was seen once. This rearrangement joins TRBV4-2 to TRBJ2-7; TRBD1 aligns across 9 bases. Trimming removed 1 base from V and 12 bases from J; junction bases left unmatched: 7. Germline V gene lookup returns CDR1 LGHNA and CDR2 YNFKEQ. CDR3 length equals 13 residues. CDR3 amino acids: CASSQGTGDPRYF. In DNA, the CDR3 is TGTGCCAGCAGCCAAGGGACAGGGGATCCGCGGTACTTC.

The V call is TRBV6-6, the J call TRBJ1-1; TRBD1 matches 7 bases. There are 13 residues in the CDR3. Trimming at V came to 0 bases and at J to 8 bases, leaving 3 bases not matched to a gene. Germline V gene sequence: CDR1 MNHNY, CDR2 SVGAGI (reference sequence). In DNA, the CDR3 is TGTGCCAGCAGTTACTCGGAGGGACAGGAAGCTTTCTTT. Protein product: CASSYSEGQEAFF.

The rearrangement uses TRBV7-2 and TRBJ1-2; TRBD1 aligns across 8 bases. Losses at the gene ends were 2 bases for V and 4 bases for J; bases not matched to a gene: 9. The germline V gene encodes CDR1 SGHTA and CDR2 FQGNSA. This CDR3 is 16 amino acids long. For the CDR3, the DNA is TGTGCCAGCAGCTTATCGGGGACAGGAGTGGGCTATGGCTACACCTTC. Translating it yields CASSLSGTGVGYGYTF.

The V and J genes are TRBV29-1 and TRBJ2-3; D not certain. There are 13 residues in the CDR3. V lost 2 bases to trimming and J lost 4 bases, with 10 bases between them. The germline V gene has CDR1 SQVTM and CDR2 ANQGSEA. Here the CDR3 reads CSVESTRADTQYF. The CDR3 DNA reads TGCAGCGTTGAAAGCACCCGTGCAGATACGCAGTATTTT.

This clone was seen many times. The genes are TRBV4-3 and TRBJ1-6; 8 bases line up with TRBD1. V dropped 4 bases and J dropped 8; count of bases not matched to a gene: 4. CDR1 is LGHNA, CDR2 YSLEER, per germline. The CDR3 runs to 14 residues. The CDR3 region is CASSLDRGDSPLHF. The DNA of the CDR3 is TGCGCCAGCAGCCTTGACAGGGGTGATTCACCCCTCCACTTT.

The gene calls are TRBV6-6 and TRBJ2-2, with TRBD2 identical over 9 bases. Germline V gene sequence: CDR1 MNHNY, CDR2 SVGAGI (reference sequence). V was clipped by 6 bases and J by 7 bases; unmatched bases: 9. This CDR3 region has 15 residues. CDR3 DNA: TGTGCCAGCAGCTCCGGGACTAGCTTCATCGGGGAGCTGTTTTTT. Translation gives CASSSGTSFIGELFF.

This chain joins TRBV27 and TRBJ2-2; TRBD1 aligns across 10 bases. The CDR3 is 15 residues long. Germline CDR1 is MNHEY and CDR2 is SMNVEV (reference sequence). J gave up 4 bases and V 3 bases, and 2 bases lay outside the gene matches. The CDR3 DNA reads TGTGCCAGCAGTTTCAGGACAGGGGGCACCGGGGAGCTGTTTTTT. Translating gives CASSFRTGGTGELFF.

The J gene is TRBJ2-5, the V gene TRBV5-4; maybe TRBD2 (6 bases). The CDR3 covers 14 residues. Trimming took off 4 bases at V and 4 bases at J, with 14 bases between the two ends. Germline V gene lookup returns CDR1 SGHNT and CDR2 YYREEE (reference sequence). DNA of the CDR3: TGTGCCAGCAGCACGACTAGACGTGGAGAGACCCAGTACTTC. This encodes CASSTTRRGETQYF. Full variable domain (remainder filled in from reference TRBV5-4 and TRBJ2-5): ETGVTQSPTHLIKTRGQQVTLRCSSQSGHNTVSWYQQALGQGPQFIFQYYREEENGRGNFPPRFSGLQFPNYSSELNVNALELDDSALYLCASSTTRRGETQYFGPGTRLLVL.

The table lists this clone with a few counts. The chain combines TRBV5-6 with TRBJ1-4; weak D call: TRBD1 (6 bases). The CDR3 totals 14 residues. CDR1 and CDR2 from the germline V gene are SGHDT and YYEEEE. The V end lost 4 bases, the J end lost 5 bases, and 12 bases lay between the germline ends. Written as DNA, the CDR3 is TGTGCCAGCAGCCGATCAGACAGGAATGAAAAACTGTTTTTT. Protein product: CASSRSDRNEKLFF. The variable domain in full, with the rest retrieved from reference TRBV5-6 and TRBJ1-4, is DAGVTQSPTHLIKTRGQQVTLRCSPKSGHDTVSWYQQALGQGPQFIFQYYEEEERQRGNFPDRFSGHQFPNYSSELNVNALLLGDSALYLCASSRSDRNEKLFFGSGTQLSVL.

The chain joins TRBV2 to TRBJ2-7; 9 bases line up with TRBD2. V lost 10 bases, J lost 0 bases, and 4 bases stayed unmatched. CDR1 SNHLY and CDR2 FYNNEI come from the germline V gene. CDR3 length: 13 residues. CDR3 nucleotides: TGTGCCAAAAGACTAGCGGACTCCTACGAGCAGTACTTC. Its protein is CAKRLADSYEQYF.

This rearrangement joins TRBV7-2 to TRBJ2-7; 10 bases are shared with TRBD1. CDR3 length equals 16 residues. Trimming at V came to 3 bases and at J to 2 bases, leaving 7 bases not matched to a gene. Per germline, CDR1 SGHTA and CDR2 FQGNSA. The DNA for the CDR3 is TGTGCCAGCAGCTTTTGGACCGGGACAGGGGCCTACGAGCAGTACTTC. Its translation: CASSFWTGTGAYEQYF.

This clone was seen more than once but under ten times. This rearrangement joins TRBV19 to TRBJ2-5, with D unclear. Germline CDR1 and CDR2: LNHDA and SQIVND (reference sequence). The CDR3 length is 13 residues. The V end was cut by 4 bases, the J end by 5 bases, with 11 bases between. CDR3 loop: CASSTPPEETQYF. The CDR3 bases are TGTGCCAGTAGTACCCCCCCGGAGGAGACCCAGTACTTC.

This chain connects TRBV5-1 to TRBJ2-4; weak D call: TRBD2 (8 bases). CDR1 and CDR2 from the germline V gene are SGHRS and YFSETQ. The CDR3 extends over 15 amino acids. Trimming shortened V by 4 bases and J by 7 bases, and 18 bases separated the two germline ends. The CDR3 region has the DNA TGCGCCAGCAGCGCGGGAGGACAGGTTGGGAACATTCAGTACTTC. This translates into CASSAGGQVGNIQYF. Full variable domain (remainder filled in from reference TRBV5-1 and TRBJ2-4): KAGVTQTPRYLIKTRGQQVTLSCSPISGHRSVSWYQQTPGQGLQFLFEYFSETQRNKGNFPGRFSGRQFSNSRSEMNVSTLELGDSALYLCASSAGGQVGNIQYFGAGTRLSVL.